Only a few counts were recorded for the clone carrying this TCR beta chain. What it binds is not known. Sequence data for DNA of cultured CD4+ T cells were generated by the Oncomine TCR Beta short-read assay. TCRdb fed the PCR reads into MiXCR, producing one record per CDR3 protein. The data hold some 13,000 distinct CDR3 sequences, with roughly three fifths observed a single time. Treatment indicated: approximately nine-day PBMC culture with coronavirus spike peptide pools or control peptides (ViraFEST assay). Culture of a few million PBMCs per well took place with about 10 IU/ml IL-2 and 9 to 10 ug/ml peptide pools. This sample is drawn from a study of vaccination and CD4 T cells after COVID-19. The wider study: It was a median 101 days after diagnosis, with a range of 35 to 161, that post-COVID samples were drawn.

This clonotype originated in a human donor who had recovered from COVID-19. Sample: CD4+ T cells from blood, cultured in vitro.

Written as DNA, the CDR3 is TGTGCCATCAGAGCGGAAGACAGGGTTTCTGAAGCTTTCTTT. Translated: CAIRAEDRVSEAFF. The chain employs TRBV10-3 and TRBJ1-1, with 7 bases fitting TRBD1. Trimming at V came to 6 bases and at J to 6 bases, leaving 10 bases not matched to a gene. Germline V gene lookup returns CDR1 ENHRY and CDR2 SYGVKD. The CDR3 consists of 14 residues.